These 23 T cell receptor beta chains came from one sample sequenced in a study of cytomegalovirus exposure and HLA in healthy donors. The primer mix had 60 Vbeta and 13 Jbeta primers. Using immunoSEQ multiplex PCR, the repertoire was profiled, and TCRdb retains in-frame clones only, with some absent. The sample carries 110,000 or so clones, nearly 70% recorded once. The source material was PBMCs. Every receptor here comes from a woman in her 70s in good health and CMV-seropositive.

The V call is TRBV6-4, the J call TRBJ2-2, with D tentatively TRBD2 (5 bases). Between the trimmed V and J ends, which lost 5 bases and 6 bases, there was a span of 10 bases. The CDR3 length is 13 residues. CDR1 MRHNA and CDR2 SNTAGT come from the germline V gene. The CDR3 region has the DNA TGTGCCAGCAGTTCTAGCATCCCCGGGGAGCTGTTTTTT. Its protein is CASSSSIPGELFF.

The V gene is TRBV6-1, the J gene TRBJ2-1; 15 nucleotides match TRBD2. Germline loops: CDR1 MNHNS, CDR2 SASEGT. V was clipped by 4 bases and J by 5 bases; unmatched bases: 3. The CDR3 spans 16 residues. Written as DNA, the CDR3 is TGTGCCAGCAGTGCCGGGACTAGCGGGGGGAACAATGAGCAGTTCTTC. This codes for CASSAGTSGGNNEQFF.

The chain couples TRBV6-5 to TRBJ2-1; 8 bases are a match to TRBD2. The trim removed 6 bases at V and 6 bases at J, leaving 7 bases unmatched. The CDR3 extends over 14 amino acids. Germline values: CDR1 MNHEY, CDR2 SVGAGI. CDR3 protein: CASSSGGARNEQFF. The CDR3 DNA is TGTGCCAGCAGCTCCGGGGGGGCTCGCAATGAGCAGTTCTTC.

CDR3 in amino acids: CASNSGTGNQPQHF. The CDR3, as DNA: TGTGCCAGCAACTCCGGGACAGGCAATCAGCCCCAGCATTTT. The V call is TRBV5-5, the J call TRBJ1-5; 7 bases are a match to TRBD1. Germline CDR1 reads SGHKS; CDR2 reads YYEKEE (reference sequence). V shed 6 bases and J 2 bases; nucleotides not matched to a gene: 5. This CDR3 has 14 amino acids.

This clone was detected only a few times. V usage is TRBV18 and J usage is TRBJ2-7; 9 bases map to TRBD1. CDR1 is KGHSH and CDR2 is LQKENI in the germline V gene. J lost 4 bases, V lost 6 bases, and 4 bases had no gene match. The CDR3 is made up of 13 amino acids. The CDR3 here is CASSRDRGYEQYF. As DNA, the CDR3 is TGTGCCAGCTCTCGAGACAGGGGGTACGAGCAGTACTTC.

In its sample, this clone was seen once. This rearrangement joins TRBV5-1 to TRBJ2-2, with TRBD2 identical over 9 bases. The CDR3 is made up of 16 amino acids. In germline, CDR1 is SGHRS, CDR2 YFSETQ. With 4 bases clipped from V and 5 bases from J, the junction kept 9 bases outside the gene matches. CDR3 sequence reads: CASSVVAGVGTGELFF. CDR3 DNA sequence: TGCGCCAGCAGCGTAGTAGCGGGGGTTGGAACCGGGGAGCTGTTTTTT.

This chain joins TRBV18 and TRBJ2-5; D is undetermined. Trimming removed 0 bases from V and 1 base from J, with 6 bases in between. This CDR3 comprises 14 residues. The V gene's germline CDR1 is KGHSH and CDR2 LQKENI. The CDR3 DNA is TGTGCCAGCTCACCACCTCACAGCCAAGAGACCCAGTACTTC. This encodes CASSPPHSQETQYF.

This rearrangement joins TRBV30 to TRBJ2-2; the match to TRBD1 covers 9 bases. CDR1 and CDR2 from the germline V gene are GTSNPN and SVGIG (reference sequence). The V and J ends lost 3 bases and 2 bases, in that order; junction bases with no gene match: 7. The CDR3 has 16 amino acids. CDR3 residues: CAWRDWGQGNTGELFF. The CDR3 coding sequence is TGTGCCTGGAGAGATTGGGGACAGGGCAACACCGGGGAGCTGTTTTTT. The whole variable domain, remainder taken from reference TRBV30 and TRBJ2-2, is SQTIHQWPATLVQPVGSPLSLECTVEGTSNPNLYWYRQAAGRGLQLLFYSVGIGQISSEVPQNLSASRPQDRQFILSSKKLLLSDSGFYLCAWRDWGQGNTGELFFGEGSRLTVL.

This clone was found once. The genes are TRBV7-9 and TRBJ2-5, with D possibly being TRBD1 (6 bases). There are 15 residues in the CDR3. Germline assignment: CDR1 SEHNR and CDR2 FQNEAQ (reference sequence). V lost 6 bases, J lost 5 bases, and 19 bases lay in between. CDR3 in DNA: TGTGCCAGCAGTAGCCAGGGGATTGACGCGGAGACCCAGTACTTC. This gives the protein CASSSQGIDAETQYF.

J is TRBJ2-7 and V is TRBV30, with D possibly TRBD1 on 6 matching bases. The germline V and J ends were trimmed by 1 base and 3 bases, with 13 bases remaining between them. The CDR3 covers 14 residues. Germline V gives CDR1 GTSNPN, CDR2 SVGIG (reference sequence). CDR3 amino acids: CAWSALTGLYEQYF. The CDR3 DNA reads TGTGCCTGGAGTGCCCTTACAGGGCTCTACGAGCAGTACTTC.

V is TRBV5-1 and J is TRBJ1-6; D not certain. Trimming cost V 0 bases and J 5 bases, with 15 bases left between them. The germline V gene encodes CDR1 SGHRS and CDR2 YFSETQ. The CDR3 length is 17 residues. As DNA, the CDR3 is TGCGCCAGCAGCTTGGGCGACACCTCTCTGGATAATTCACCCCTCCACTTT. Its protein is CASSLGDTSLDNSPLHF.

The chain links TRBV5-1 to TRBJ2-1, with D possibly being TRBD2 (5 bases). This CDR3 comprises 12 residues. Trimming stripped 1 base from V and 8 bases from J, with 7 bases between. The germline V gene has CDR1 SGHRS and CDR2 YFSETQ. CDR3 residues: CASSLFGDEQFF. For the CDR3, the DNA is TGCGCCAGCAGCTTGTTCGGGGATGAGCAGTTCTTC.

This rearrangement joins TRBV2 to TRBJ1-3, with 9 positions matching TRBD1. Losses at the gene ends were 8 bases for V and 8 bases for J; bases not matched to a gene: 13. This CDR3 contains 15 residues. Germline V gives CDR1 SNHLY, CDR2 FYNNEI. CDR3 DNA sequence: TGTGCCAGCGGGGACAGGGCCGTGCGGGCTGACACCATATATTTT. Protein: CASGDRAVRADTIYF.

CDR3 residues: CASSLVSPTRITGELFF. DNA of the CDR3: TGTGCCAGCAGCTTAGTCTCGCCGACTCGAATTACCGGGGAGCTGTTTTTT. The V gene is TRBV11-2, the J gene TRBJ2-2; D is uncertain. CDR1 is SGHAT, CDR2 FQNNGV, per germline. The CDR3 length is 17 residues. Deletions cut 1 base from V and 5 bases from J, with 17 bases between.

The rearrangement links TRBV27 to TRBJ1-1; no firm D call. Germline CDR1 reads MNHEY; CDR2 reads SMNVEV (reference sequence). V dropped 3 bases and J dropped 6 bases, with 17 bases sitting between them. This CDR3 contains 15 residues. The DNA for the CDR3 is TGTGCCAGCAGTTTCGCAGGACTTGGTCTCTCTGAAGCTTTCTTT. It yields the protein CASSFAGLGLSEAFF.

V and J are TRBV13 and TRBJ2-4, with 7 positions matching TRBD1. The V gene end was trimmed by 5 bases and the J gene end by 3 bases; junction bases not matched to a gene: 4. Germline CDR1 is PRHDT and CDR2 is FYEKMQ (reference sequence). The CDR3 runs to 14 residues. The CDR3 DNA sequence: TGTGCCAGCAGCAGGACAGGTCACAAAAACATTCAGTACTTC. It encodes CASSRTGHKNIQYF.

This clone was seen more than once but under ten times. V usage is TRBV5-1 and J usage is TRBJ1-2; D may be TRBD1 (6 bases). The CDR3 runs 13 residues. V lost 0 bases and J 3 bases, leaving 6 bases between the germline ends. Germline V CDR1 and CDR2: SGHRS, YFSETQ. The CDR3 region has the DNA TGCGCCAGCAGCTTGGCAGGGGACTATGGCTACACCTTC. Translated: CASSLAGDYGYTF. Based on the CDR3 plus reference TRBV5-1 and TRBJ1-2, the full variable domain is KAGVTQTPRYLIKTRGQQVTLSCSPISGHRSVSWYQQTPGQGLQFLFEYFSETQRNKGNFPGRFSGRQFSNSRSEMNVSTLELGDSALYLCASSLAGDYGYTFGSGTRLTVV.

The V gene is TRBV9, the J gene TRBJ2-1; 11 bases fit TRBD2. CDR1 SGDLS and CDR2 YYNGEE come from the germline V gene. J was trimmed by 8 bases and V by 4 bases; bases with no gene match: 8. The CDR3 extends over 15 amino acids. The CDR3 reads CASSPTSGGGYEQFF. The DNA of the CDR3 is TGTGCCAGCAGCCCAACTAGCGGGGGTGGTTATGAGCAGTTCTTC.

This clone has only a few counts. CDR3 in DNA: TGTGCCAGCAACAACCCAGGGCAAATTGTCTACGAGCAGTACTTC. Its protein product is CASNNPGQIVYEQYF. The chain joins TRBV7-9 to TRBJ2-7; tentative D call: TRBD1 (5 bases). V was trimmed by 7 bases and J by 3 bases, leaving 19 bases between them. Germline assignment: CDR1 SEHNR and CDR2 FQNEAQ (reference sequence). This CDR3 has 15 residues.

The chain uses TRBV7-2 and TRBJ1-1; a possible D gene is TRBD1 (6 bases). The CDR3 consists of 18 residues. The V gene's germline CDR1 is SGHTA and CDR2 FQGNSA. The V gene lost 3 bases and the J gene lost 2 bases, with 22 bases spanning the gap. The CDR3, as DNA: TGTGCCAGCAGCTTCCTGTTAGGGACAATGAGGGGAAACACTGAAGCTTTCTTT. As protein: CASSFLLGTMRGNTEAFF.

This chain joins TRBV30 and TRBJ1-1, with 10 positions matching TRBD1. Germline CDR1 and CDR2: GTSNPN and SVGIG (reference sequence). This CDR3 is 16 amino acids long. Trimming removed 3 bases from V and 0 bases from J; junction bases left unmatched: 7. In DNA, the CDR3 is TGTGCCTGGAGGGGGGGACAGGGGCGCTTGAACACTGAAGCTTTCTTT. Protein sequence: CAWRGGQGRLNTEAFF.

V and J are TRBV9 and TRBJ2-1; TRBD2 agrees at 9 bases. CDR3 size: 17 residues. Germline V gene data show CDR1 as SGDLS and CDR2 as YYNGEE. V shed 0 bases, J shed 0 bases, and the junction held 4 bases outside the gene matches. The chain's CDR3 is CASSVGGSGGSYNEQFF. The CDR3 bases are TGTGCCAGCAGCGTAGGGGGTAGCGGGGGCTCCTACAATGAGCAGTTCTTC.

The chain carries TRBV6-5 and TRBJ1-5; maybe TRBD1 (5 bases). The germline V gene encodes CDR1 MNHEY and CDR2 SVGAGI. The CDR3 has 15 amino acids. The V end was cut by 6 bases, the J end by 2 bases, with 14 bases between. The CDR3 reads CASSRGDSGNQPQHF. The CDR3 bases are TGTGCCAGCAGCCGGGGGGACTCCGGCAATCAGCCCCAGCATTTT.